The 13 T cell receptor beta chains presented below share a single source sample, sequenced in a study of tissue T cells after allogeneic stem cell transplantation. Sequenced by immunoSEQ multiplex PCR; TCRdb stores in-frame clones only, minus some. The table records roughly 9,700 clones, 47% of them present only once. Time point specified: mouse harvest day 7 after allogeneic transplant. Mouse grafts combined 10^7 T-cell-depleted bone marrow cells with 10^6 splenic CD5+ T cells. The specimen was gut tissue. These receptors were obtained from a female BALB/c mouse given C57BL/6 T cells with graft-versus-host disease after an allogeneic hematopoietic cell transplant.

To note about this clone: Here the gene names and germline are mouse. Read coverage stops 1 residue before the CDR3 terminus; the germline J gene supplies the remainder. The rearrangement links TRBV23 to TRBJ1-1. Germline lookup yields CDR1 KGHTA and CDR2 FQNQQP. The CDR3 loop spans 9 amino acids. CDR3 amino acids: CSSSQGVFF. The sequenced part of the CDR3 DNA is TGCTCCAGCAGTCAAGGCGTCTTC. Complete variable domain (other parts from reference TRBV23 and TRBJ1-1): DAAVTQKPRYLIKMKGQEAEMKCIPEKGHTAVFWYQQKQSKELKFLIYFQNQQPLDQIDMVKERFSAVCPSSSLCSLGIRTCEAEDSALYLCSSSQGVFFGKGTRLTVV.

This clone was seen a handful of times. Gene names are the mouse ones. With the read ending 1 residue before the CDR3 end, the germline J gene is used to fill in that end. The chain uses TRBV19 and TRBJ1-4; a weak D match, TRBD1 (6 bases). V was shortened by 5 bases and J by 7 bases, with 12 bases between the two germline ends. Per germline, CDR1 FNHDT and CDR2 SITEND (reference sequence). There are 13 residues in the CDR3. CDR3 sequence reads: CASSPQGTERLFF. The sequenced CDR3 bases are TGTGCCAGCAGCCCACAGGGTACCGAAAGATTATTT.

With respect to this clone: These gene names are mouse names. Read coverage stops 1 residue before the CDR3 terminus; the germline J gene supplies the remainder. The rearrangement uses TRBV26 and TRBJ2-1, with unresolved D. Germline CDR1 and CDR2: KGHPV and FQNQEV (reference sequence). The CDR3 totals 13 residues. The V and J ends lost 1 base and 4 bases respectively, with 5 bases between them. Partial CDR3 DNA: TGTGCCAGCAGTCTGTTCAATTATGCTGAGCAGTTC. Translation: CASSLFNYAEQF. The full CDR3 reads CASSLFNYAEQFF.

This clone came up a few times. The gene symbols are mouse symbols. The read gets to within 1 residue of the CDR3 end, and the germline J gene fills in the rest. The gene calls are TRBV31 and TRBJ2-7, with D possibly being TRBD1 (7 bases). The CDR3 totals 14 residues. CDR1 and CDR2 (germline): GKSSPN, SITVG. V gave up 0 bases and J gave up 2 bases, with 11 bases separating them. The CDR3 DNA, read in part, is TGTGCCTGGAGTCTAAATAGGGGGCCCTATGAACAGTAC. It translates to CAWSLNRGPYEQY. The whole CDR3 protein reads CAWSLNRGPYEQYF.

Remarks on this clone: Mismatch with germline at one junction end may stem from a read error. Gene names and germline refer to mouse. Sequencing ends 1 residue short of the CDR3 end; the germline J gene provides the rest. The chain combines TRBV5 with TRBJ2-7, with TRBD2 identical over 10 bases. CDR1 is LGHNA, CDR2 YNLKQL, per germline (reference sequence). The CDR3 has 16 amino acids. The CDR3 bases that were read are TGTGCCGGCAGCCCTACCGGGACTGGGGACTCCTATGAACAGTAC. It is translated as CAGSPTGTGDSYEQY. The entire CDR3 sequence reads CAGSPTGTGDSYEQYF.

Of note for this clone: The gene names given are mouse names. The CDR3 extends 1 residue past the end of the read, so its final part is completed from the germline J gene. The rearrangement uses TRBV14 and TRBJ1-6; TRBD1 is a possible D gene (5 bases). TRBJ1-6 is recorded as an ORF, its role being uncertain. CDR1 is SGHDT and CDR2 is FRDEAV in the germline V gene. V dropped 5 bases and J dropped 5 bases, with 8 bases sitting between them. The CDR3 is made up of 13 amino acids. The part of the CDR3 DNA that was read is TGTGCCAGCAGAGACAGCAATAATTCGCCCCTCTAC. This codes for CASRDSNNSPLY. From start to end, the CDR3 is CASRDSNNSPLYF.

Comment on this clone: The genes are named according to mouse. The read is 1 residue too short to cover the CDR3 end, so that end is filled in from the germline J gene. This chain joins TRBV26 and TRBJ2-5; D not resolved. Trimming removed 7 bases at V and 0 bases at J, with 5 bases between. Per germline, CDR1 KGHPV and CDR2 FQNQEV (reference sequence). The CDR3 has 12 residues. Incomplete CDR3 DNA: TGTGCCAGCACGGGAAACCAAGACACCCAGTAC. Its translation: CASTGNQDTQY. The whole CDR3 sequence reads CASTGNQDTQYF.

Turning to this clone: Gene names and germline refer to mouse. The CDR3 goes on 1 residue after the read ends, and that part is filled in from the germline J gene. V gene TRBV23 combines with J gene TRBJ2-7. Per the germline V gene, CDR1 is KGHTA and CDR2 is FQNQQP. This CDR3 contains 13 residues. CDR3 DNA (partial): TGCTCCAGCAGTCGAGGGAGCTCCTATGAACAGTAC. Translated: CSSSRGSSYEQY. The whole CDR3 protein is CSSSRGSSYEQYF. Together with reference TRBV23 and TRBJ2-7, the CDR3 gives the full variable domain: DAAVTQKPRYLIKMKGQEAEMKCIPEKGHTAVFWYQQKQSKELKFLIYFQNQQPLDQIDMVKERFSAVCPSSSLCSLGIRTCEAEDSALYLCSSSRGSSYEQYFGPGTRLTVL.

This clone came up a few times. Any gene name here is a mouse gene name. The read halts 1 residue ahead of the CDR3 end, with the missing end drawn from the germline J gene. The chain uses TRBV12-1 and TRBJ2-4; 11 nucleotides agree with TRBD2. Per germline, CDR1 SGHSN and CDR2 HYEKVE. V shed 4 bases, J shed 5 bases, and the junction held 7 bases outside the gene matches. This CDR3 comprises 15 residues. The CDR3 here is CASSRNWGGGNTLYF. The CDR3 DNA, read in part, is TGTGCCAGCTCCCGAAACTGGGGGGGCGGAAACACCTTGTAC.

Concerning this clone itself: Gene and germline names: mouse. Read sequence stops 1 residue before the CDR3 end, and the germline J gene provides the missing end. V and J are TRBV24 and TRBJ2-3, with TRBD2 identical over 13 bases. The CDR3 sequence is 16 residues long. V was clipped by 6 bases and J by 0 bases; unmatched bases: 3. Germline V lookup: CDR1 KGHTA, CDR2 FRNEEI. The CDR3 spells CASRDWGGESAETLYF. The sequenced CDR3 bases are TGTGCCAGCAGGGACTGGGGGGGCGAGAGTGCAGAAACGCTGTAT.

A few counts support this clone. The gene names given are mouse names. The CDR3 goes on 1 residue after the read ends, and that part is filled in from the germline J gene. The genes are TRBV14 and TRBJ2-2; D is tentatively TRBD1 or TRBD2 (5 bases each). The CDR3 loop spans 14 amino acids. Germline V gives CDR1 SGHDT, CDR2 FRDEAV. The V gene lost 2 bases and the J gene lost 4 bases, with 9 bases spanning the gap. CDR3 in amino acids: CASSFGDGTGQLYF. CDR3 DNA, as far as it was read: TGTGCCAGCAGTTTTGGGGACGGCACCGGGCAGCTCTAC.

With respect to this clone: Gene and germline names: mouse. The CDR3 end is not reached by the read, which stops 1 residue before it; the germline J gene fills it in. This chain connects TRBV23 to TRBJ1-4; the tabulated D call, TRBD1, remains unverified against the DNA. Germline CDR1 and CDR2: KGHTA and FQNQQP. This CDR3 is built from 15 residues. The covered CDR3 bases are TGCTCCAGCAGTCAATCGGGACAGGGGGGCGAAAGATTATTT. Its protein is CSSSQSGQGGERLF. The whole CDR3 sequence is CSSSQSGQGGERLFF.

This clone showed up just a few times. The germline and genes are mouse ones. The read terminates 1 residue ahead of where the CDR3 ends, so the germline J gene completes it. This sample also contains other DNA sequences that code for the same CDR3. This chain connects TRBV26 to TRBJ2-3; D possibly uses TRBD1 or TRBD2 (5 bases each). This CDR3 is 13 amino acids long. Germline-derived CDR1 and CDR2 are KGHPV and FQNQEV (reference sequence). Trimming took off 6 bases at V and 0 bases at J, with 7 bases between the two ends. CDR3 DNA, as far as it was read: TGTGCCAGCAGACGGGACAGTGCAGAAACGCTGTAT. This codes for CASRRDSAETLY. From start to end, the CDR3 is CASRRDSAETLYF.